The 12 T cell receptor beta chains presented below share a single source sample, sequenced in a study of blood T cell repertoires in COVID-19 (dated by TCRdb to about 2020). Library generation was performed with the immunoSEQ multiplex PCR assay. This immuneACCESS table, as held by TCRdb, lists in-frame sequences with V and J called but not all clones. Of the missing ones, under half trace to an unresolved V gene in checked studies; the others have no known cause. The sample table lists tens of thousands of clones, roughly 84% of them with a count of one. Clones ranked in the top ten supply roughly 15% of the sample. Specimen: peripheral blood. The receptors come from a woman in her 70s with acute or convalescent COVID-19.

This chain uses TRBV15 with TRBJ1-2; no definite D call. The CDR3 covers 13 residues. Trimming took off 0 bases at V and 7 bases at J, with 9 bases between the two ends. Germline lookup yields CDR1 LNHNV and CDR2 YYDKDF (reference sequence). CDR3 in DNA: TGTGCCACCAGCAGAGATCGGTATTCTGGCTACACCTTC. Its protein is CATSRDRYSGYTF.

The V gene is TRBV7-9, the J gene TRBJ2-2; 8 bases fit TRBD1. The CDR3 is 18 amino acids. CDR1 and CDR2 (germline): SEHNR, FQNEAQ (reference sequence). Unmatched junction bases numbered 12, after V lost 2 bases and J lost 4 bases. The CDR3: CASSLMFQGARVTGELFF. CDR3 nucleotide sequence: TGTGCCAGCAGCTTAATGTTTCAGGGGGCGCGTGTCACCGGGGAGCTGTTTTTT.

This clone was picked up a small number of times. This rearrangement joins TRBV7-9 to TRBJ1-1; 9 positions match TRBD1. The junction had 3 bases not matched to a gene; V was cut back by 1 base and J by 6 bases. The CDR3 has 14 amino acids. Germline loops: CDR1 SEHNR, CDR2 FQNEAQ (reference sequence). The CDR3 protein is CASSLEGQGAEAFF. In nucleotides, the CDR3 is TGTGCCAGCAGCTTAGAGGGACAGGGAGCTGAAGCTTTCTTT.

The genes are TRBV6-6 and TRBJ1-1, with 9 bases identical to TRBD1. The CDR3 is 15 residues long. The V segment lost 8 bases and the J segment 1 base; nucleotides outside the gene matches: 8. Germline V gives CDR1 MNHNY, CDR2 SVGAGI (reference sequence). The CDR3 spells CASSPPGQGNTEAFF. CDR3 DNA: TGTGCCAGCTCTCCCCCGGGACAGGGGAACACTGAAGCTTTCTTT.

The chain uses TRBV25-1 and TRBJ1-1, with TRBD1 identical over 11 bases. CDR3 length equals 16 residues. The germline gives CDR1 MGHDK, CDR2 SYGVNS. Trimming at V came to 3 bases and at J to 8 bases, leaving 11 bases not matched to a gene. The CDR3 spells CASSDPRGQGGREAFF. CDR3 DNA sequence: TGTGCCAGCAGTGATCCGCGGGGACAGGGGGGGAGGGAAGCTTTCTTT.

The chain has TRBV6-5 and TRBJ1-2; D ambiguous. Trimming cost V 4 bases and J 1 base, with 7 bases left between them. The CDR3 loop spans 13 amino acids. The germline V gene encodes CDR1 MNHEY and CDR2 SVGAGI. The CDR3 is CASSSQDNYGYTF. In nucleotides, the CDR3 is TGTGCCAGCAGTTCTCAGGATAACTATGGCTACACCTTC.

The rearrangement joins TRBV6-6 to TRBJ1-1; maybe TRBD1 (6 bases). Looked up from germline, CDR1 is MNHNY and CDR2 is SVGAGI (reference sequence). Trimming left V 4 bases short and J 3 bases short, with 12 bases between. The CDR3 totals 14 residues. Here the CDR3 DNA reads TGTGCCAGCAGTTTCCGGGGGGCAGACACTGAAGCTTTCTTT. Translation: CASSFRGADTEAFF.

The V gene is TRBV6-4, the J gene TRBJ1-2; D unclear. Trimming shortened V by 0 bases and J by 6 bases, and 11 bases separated the two germline ends. CDR1 MRHNA and CDR2 SNTAGT come from the germline V gene. The CDR3 length is 14 residues. CDR3 sequence (DNA): TGTGCCAGCAGTGACTCGTGGGCGAAGAATGGCTACACCTTC. Its translation is CASSDSWAKNGYTF.

As to this clone: A read error may produce the germline difference seen at one junction end. The chain carries TRBV4-1 and TRBJ2-3; TRBD1 is a possible D gene (6 bases). Germline-derived CDR1 and CDR2 are MGHRA and YSYEKL. This CDR3 contains 15 residues. The CDR3 DNA reads as TGCGCCAGCAGCCAGGCAACAGGGAGCAGAGATACGCAGTATTTT. Residues: CASSQATGSRDTQYF.

V is TRBV29-1 and J is TRBJ2-1, with TRBD2 matching 8 bases. Germline V gives CDR1 SQVTM, CDR2 ANQGSEA. CDR3 length: 15 amino acids. After removal of 5 bases from V and 0 bases from J, the junction contained 6 bases not matched to a gene. DNA for the CDR3: TGCAGCGTTCTCGGACTAGCCAGCTCCTACAATGAGCAGTTCTTC. Protein product: CSVLGLASSYNEQFF.

The J gene is TRBJ2-7, the V gene TRBV28; D possibly corresponds to TRBD1 (6 bases). The germline V and J ends were trimmed by 9 bases and 4 bases, with 10 bases remaining between them. CDR3 size: 11 residues. Germline CDR1 reads MDHEN; CDR2 reads SYDVKM. The CDR3 nucleotides are TGTGCCAGTCAGGGGAAATACGAGCAGTACGTC. Its protein is CASQGKYEQYV.

The DNA of the CDR3 is TGTGCCAGCTCACCCGACCCGGGGGGACAGCCCCAGCATTTT. This translates into CASSPDPGGQPQHF. This chain joins TRBV18 and TRBJ1-5; possible D gene TRBD1, 5 bases. Trimming shortened V by 3 bases and J by 7 bases, and 13 bases separated the two germline ends. The germline V gene encodes CDR1 KGHSH and CDR2 LQKENI. The CDR3 spans 14 residues.